This T cell receptor (beta chain) was obtained from a study of cytomegalovirus exposure and HLA in healthy donors. General study points: Serostatus for CMV was the only available immune exposure information. The study labeled 164 TCR beta chains cytomegalovirus-associated. When a later analysis was performed, an Asian-associated ancestry cluster reportedly had fewer N-insertions than the approximately 680-donor mean.

Germline CDR1 reads SGHNT; CDR2 reads YYREEE (reference sequence). V lost 1 base and J lost 3, with 13 bases in between. This CDR3 is 16 amino acids long. About this clone: Its antigen remains unidentified.

PCR involved 60 Vbeta and 13 Jbeta primers. Method: immunoSEQ multiplex PCR; TCRdb's copy keeps in-frame clones and lacks some. The data hold 110,000 to 150,000 clones, with more than 75% observed a single time. The origin of this receptor is a woman aged 18-29 years in good health and CMV-seropositive. Sequencing input: PBMCs. The chain couples TRBV5-4 to TRBJ2-2, with D possibly TRBD1 on 6 matching bases. The CDR3 sequence is CASSLRGTEDTGELFF. The CDR3 DNA follows: TGTGCCAGCAGCTTGAGGGGGACCGAGGACACCGGGGAGCTGTTTTTT.